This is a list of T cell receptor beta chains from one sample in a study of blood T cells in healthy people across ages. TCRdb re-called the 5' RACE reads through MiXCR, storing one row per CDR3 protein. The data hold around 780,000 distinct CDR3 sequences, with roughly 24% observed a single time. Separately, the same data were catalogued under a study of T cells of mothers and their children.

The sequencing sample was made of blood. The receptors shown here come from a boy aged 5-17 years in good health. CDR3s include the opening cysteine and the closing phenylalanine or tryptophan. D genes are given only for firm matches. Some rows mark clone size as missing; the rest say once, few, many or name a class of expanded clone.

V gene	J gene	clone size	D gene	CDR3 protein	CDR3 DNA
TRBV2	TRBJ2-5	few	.	CAGAGQFEAQYF	TGTGCCGGGGCGGGACAGTTTGAGGCCCAGTACTTC
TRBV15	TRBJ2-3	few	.	CATSRDLGAPDTQYF	TGTGCCACCAGCAGAGATTTGGGGGCCCCAGATACGCAGTATTTT
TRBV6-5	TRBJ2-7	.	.	CASSYSFLNEQYF	TGTGCCAGCAGTTACTCGTTTCTCAACGAGCAGTACTTC
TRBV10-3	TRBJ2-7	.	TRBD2	CAISDWNSGGDEQYF	TGTGCCATCAGTGATTGGAATAGCGGGGGAGACGAGCAGTACTTC
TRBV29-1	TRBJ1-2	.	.	CSVVGDKSNYGYTF	TGCAGCGTTGTTGGGGACAAGTCTAACTATGGCTACACCTTC
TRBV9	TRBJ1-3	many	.	CASSVAVGVGNTIYF	TGTGCCAGCAGCGTAGCGGTGGGGGTTGGAAACACCATATATTTT
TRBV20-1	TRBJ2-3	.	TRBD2	CSAQGLAGATDTQYF	TGCAGTGCTCAGGGACTAGCGGGAGCTACAGATACGCAGTATTTT
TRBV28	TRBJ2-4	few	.	CASSLTPKNIQYF	TGTGCCAGCAGTTTAACCCCCAAAAACATTCAGTACTTC
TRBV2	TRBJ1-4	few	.	CASSEALGGLGTNEKLFF	TGTGCCAGCAGTGAAGCGCTTGGGGGCCTAGGCACTAATGAAAAACTGTTTTTT
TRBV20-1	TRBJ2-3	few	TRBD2	CSAVAGYTDTQYF	TGCAGTGCTGTAGCGGGCTACACAGATACGCAGTATTTT
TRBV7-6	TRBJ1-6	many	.	CASSQGRSPLHF	TGTGCCAGCAGTCAGGGACGTTCACCCCTCCACTTT
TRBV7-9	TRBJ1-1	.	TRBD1	CASSDNRGAITEAFF	TGTGCCAGCAGCGACAACAGGGGGGCGATCACTGAAGCTTTCTTT
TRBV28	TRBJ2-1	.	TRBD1	CASSLWTGGNEQFF	TGTGCCAGCAGTCTCTGGACAGGGGGGAATGAGCAGTTCTTC
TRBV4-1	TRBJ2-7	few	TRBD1	CASSRDTGEREQYF	TGCGCCAGCAGCCGAGACACAGGGGAGCGCGAGCAGTACTTC
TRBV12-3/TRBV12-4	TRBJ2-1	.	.	CASSWTALVGHSYNEQFF	TGTGCCAGCAGTTGGACAGCTCTGGTGGGGCACTCCTACAATGAGCAGTTCTTC
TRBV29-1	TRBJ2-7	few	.	CSVEVRGGYEQYF	TGCAGCGTTGAAGTCAGGGGAGGATACGAGCAGTACTTC
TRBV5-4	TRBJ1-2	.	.	CASSLAGTNGYGYTF	TGTGCCAGCAGCTTGGCAGGGACAAACGGCTATGGCTACACCTTC
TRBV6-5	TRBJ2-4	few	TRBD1	CASSRQGVAKNIQYF	TGTGCCAGCAGCAGACAGGGGGTAGCCAAAAACATTCAGTACTTC
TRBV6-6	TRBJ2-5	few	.	CASSYPGTETQYF	TGTGCCAGCAGTTACCCAGGGACAGAGACCCAGTACTTC
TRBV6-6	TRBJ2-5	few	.	CASSYMGGDKETQYF	TGTGCCAGCAGTTATATGGGGGGAGACAAAGAGACCCAGTACTTC
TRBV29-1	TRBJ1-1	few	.	CSVEGGEMRTEAFF	TGCAGCGTTGAAGGGGGCGAGATGAGGACTGAAGCTTTCTTT
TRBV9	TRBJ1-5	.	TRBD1	CASSAQGEHQPQHF	TGTGCCAGCAGCGCACAGGGGGAGCATCAGCCCCAGCATTTT
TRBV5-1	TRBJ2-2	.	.	CASSSDRDTFTGELFF	TGCGCCAGCAGCTCGGATCGGGACACGTTCACCGGGGAGCTGTTTTTT